These 29 T cell receptor beta chains originate from one sample sequenced in a study of T cell responses to AZD1222 COVID-19 vaccine. The assay was immunoSEQ multiplex PCR, and TCRdb's table has in-frame clones only and misses some. The table records more than 75,000 clones, roughly nine tenths of them present only once. The sample was peripheral blood, taken on day 0 of AZD1222 vaccination. These receptors came from an adult in good health.

The V gene is TRBV11-2, the J gene TRBJ1-6; no reliable D call. This CDR3 is built from 13 residues. V was clipped by 2 bases and J by 8 bases, with 7 bases between them. In germline, CDR1 is SGHAT, CDR2 FQNNGV. The CDR3 loop is CASSLRTDSPLHF. DNA of the CDR3: TGTGCCAGCAGCTTAAGGACGGATTCACCCCTCCACTTT.

The V gene is TRBV27, the J gene TRBJ2-7; D is unclear. Germline values: CDR1 MNHEY, CDR2 SMNVEV (reference sequence). The CDR3 length is 13 residues. The ends were cut back, 3 bases at V and 7 bases at J, with 13 bases in the middle. The DNA of the CDR3 is TGTGCCAGCAGTTTGTCCAGGCTAAGGGAGCAGTACTTC. Its protein is CASSLSRLREQYF.

This chain links TRBV2 with TRBJ1-4; D gene unclear. Trimming left V 3 bases short and J 1 base short, with 3 bases between. This CDR3 is built from 13 residues. CDR1 SNHLY and CDR2 FYNNEI come from the germline V gene. The CDR3 DNA is TGTGCCAGCAGTGAGGAAACTAATGAAAAACTGTTTTTT. Encoded protein: CASSEETNEKLFF.

This chain connects TRBV7-9 to TRBJ1-5; D is perhaps TRBD1 (6 bases). There are 15 residues in the CDR3. V was pared by 4 bases and J by 5 bases, with 15 bases between. The germline gives CDR1 SEHNR, CDR2 FQNEAQ (reference sequence). The CDR3 loop reads CASSYDRSGYQPQHF. Written as DNA, the CDR3 is TGTGCCAGCAGCTATGACAGGTCCGGTTATCAGCCCCAGCATTTT.

V and J are TRBV7-2 and TRBJ1-5; D gene ambiguous. The V end was cut by 0 bases, the J end by 6 bases, with 9 bases between. Germline assignment: CDR1 SGHTA and CDR2 FQGNSA. The CDR3 contains 14 residues. The CDR3 DNA reads as TGTGCCAGCAGCTTAGCCGGGATGGGTCAGCCCCAGCATTTT. Translating gives CASSLAGMGQPQHF.

This rearrangement joins TRBV13 to TRBJ1-2, with TRBD1 identical over 7 bases. V was pared by 5 bases and J by 3 bases, with 6 bases of the junction left unmatched. This CDR3 spans 14 amino acids. Germline V gene data show CDR1 as PRHDT and CDR2 as FYEKMQ (reference sequence). The CDR3 loop reads CASSEGTGDYGYTF. The CDR3 region has the DNA TGTGCCAGCAGCGAAGGAACAGGGGACTATGGCTACACCTTC.

The rearrangement joins TRBV3-1 (or the pseudogene TRBV3-2) to TRBJ1-2; 7 bases agree with TRBD1. Germline V CDR1 and CDR2: LGHDT, YNNKEL (reference sequence). V lost 0 bases and J lost 8; bases outside the gene matches: 6. This CDR3 is 14 amino acids long. The CDR3 region has the DNA TGTGCCAGCAGCCAAGATAGAGGGGGCGCGGGCTACACCTTC. Translating it yields CASSQDRGGAGYTF.

The chain employs TRBV7-6 and TRBJ2-5; TRBD2 might be the D (6 bases). Trimming removed 2 bases at V and 2 bases at J, with 12 bases between. This CDR3 spans 15 amino acids. Germline CDR1 SGHVS, CDR2 FNYEAQ. The CDR3 DNA sequence: TGTGCCAGCAGCTTAACTAGCCCCCCTCAAGAGACCCAGTACTTC. Residues: CASSLTSPPQETQYF.

This chain connects TRBV19 to TRBJ1-6; TRBD1 might be the D (6 bases). The CDR3 contains 14 residues. Looked up from germline, CDR1 is LNHDA and CDR2 is SQIVND (reference sequence). V was pared by 4 bases and J by 7 bases, with 11 bases between. CDR3 region: CASSTGARNSPLHF. The CDR3 DNA sequence: TGTGCCAGTAGTACGGGGGCTCGAAATTCACCCCTCCACTTT.

This sequence joins TRBV2 and TRBJ2-3; D unresolved. Germline V CDR1 and CDR2: SNHLY, FYNNEI. The CDR3 length is 14 residues. V gave up 4 bases and J gave up 2 bases, with 10 bases separating them. CDR3 loop: CASSGVSSTDTQYF. CDR3 coding DNA: TGTGCCAGCAGTGGGGTGTCCTCCACAGATACGCAGTATTTT. Drawing the rest from reference TRBV2 and TRBJ2-3, the complete variable domain is EPEVTQTPSHQVTQMGQEVILRCVPISNHLYFYWYRQILGQKVEFLVSFYNNEISEKSEIFDDQFSVERPDGSNFTLKIRSTKLEDSAMYFCASSGVSSTDTQYFGPGTRLTVL.

V and J are TRBV27 and TRBJ2-2, with D possibly called TRBD1 or TRBD2 (5 bases each). The germline V gene encodes CDR1 MNHEY and CDR2 SMNVEV (reference sequence). V lost 6 bases to trimming and J lost 4 bases, with 15 bases between them. The CDR3 consists of 15 residues. The CDR3 DNA follows: TGTGCCAGCAGCTGGGCAGGGACGGGCACCGGGGAGCTGTTTTTT. It translates to CASSWAGTGTGELFF.

The J gene is TRBJ2-2, the V gene TRBV15; the D gene could be TRBD1 or TRBD2 (7 bases each). The germline V gene has CDR1 LNHNV and CDR2 YYDKDF (reference sequence). V gave up 1 base and J gave up 4 bases, with 13 bases separating them. There are 16 residues in the CDR3. In nucleotides, the CDR3 is TGTGCCACCAGCAGAGGGGAGGGGGCGGGCACCGGGGAGCTGTTTTTT. Translated: CATSRGEGAGTGELFF.

This clone was detected only once. The chain combines TRBV10-3 with TRBJ2-7; tentatively, D is TRBD1 (7 bases). Germline values: CDR1 ENHRY, CDR2 SYGVKD. With 0 bases removed from V and 4 bases from J, the gap between germline ends came to 16 bases. This CDR3 contains 16 residues. The CDR3 sequence is CAISESSGAGGYEQYF. In DNA, the CDR3 is TGTGCCATCAGTGAGTCGTCGGGGGCAGGGGGTTACGAGCAGTACTTC.

CDR3 coding DNA: TGCAGCGGCATTGATTACAGTGGGGACACTGAAGCTTTCTTT. As protein: CSGIDYSGDTEAFF. The chain couples TRBV29-1 to TRBJ1-1; D remains unclear. Germline CDR1 SQVTM, CDR2 ANQGSEA. V was pared by 7 bases and J by 3 bases, with 18 bases between. There are 14 residues in the CDR3.

The chain joins TRBV5-5 to TRBJ2-3; 14 bases align to TRBD2. Germline CDR1 SGHKS, CDR2 YYEKEE (reference sequence). The length of the CDR3 is 16 residues. Germline trimming cut 4 bases from V and 5 bases from J; bases unmatched to any gene: 6. CDR3 amino acids: CASSTGLAGAGDTQYF. CDR3 coding DNA: TGTGCCAGCAGCACGGGACTAGCGGGAGCGGGAGATACGCAGTATTTT.

The J gene is TRBJ2-6, the V gene TRBV10-3, with D unclear. Trimming took 6 bases from V and 3 from J, leaving 3 bases between them. The CDR3 covers 12 residues. Per the germline V gene, CDR1 is ENHRY and CDR2 is SYGVKD. CDR3 sequence reads: CAISYGANVLTF. The CDR3, as DNA: TGTGCCATCAGCTATGGGGCCAACGTCCTGACTTTC.

The chain links TRBV4-1 to TRBJ2-3; D tentatively fits TRBD1 or TRBD2 (6 bases each). Trimming left V 4 bases short and J 4 bases short, with 15 bases between. CDR3 size: 15 residues. CDR1 is MGHRA and CDR2 is YSYEKL in the germline V gene. The CDR3 region has the DNA TGCGCCAGCAGCCTCGGAGGGCCAGGGGCAGATACGCAGTATTTT. Amino acid sequence: CASSLGGPGADTQYF.

J is TRBJ2-2 and V is TRBV9, with TRBD1 matching over 9 bases. J was trimmed by 7 bases and V by 3 bases; bases with no gene match: 7. CDR1 and CDR2 (germline): SGDLS, YYNGEE. The CDR3 consists of 15 residues. The CDR3 spells CASSADRGFGGELFF. CDR3 in DNA: TGTGCCAGCAGCGCAGACAGGGGGTTCGGCGGGGAGCTGTTTTTT.

This chain links TRBV6-1 with TRBJ1-6; D remains unclear. The CDR3 has 14 residues. The V gene's germline CDR1 is MNHNS and CDR2 SASEGT. V was clipped by 1 base and J by 7 bases, with 8 bases between them. The chain's CDR3 is CASSEGRRNSPLHF. The CDR3 DNA reads as TGTGCCAGCAGTGAAGGGCGGCGGAATTCACCCCTCCACTTT.

This clone was picked up a small number of times. The V and J genes are TRBV7-2 and TRBJ2-1; D gene ambiguous. Germline lookup yields CDR1 SGHTA and CDR2 FQGNSA. This CDR3 is 14 amino acids long. Between the trimmed V and J ends, which lost 4 bases and 4 bases, there was a span of 11 bases. The CDR3: CASSSDGGYNEQFF. CDR3 coding DNA: TGTGCCAGCAGCTCTGACGGTGGTTACAATGAGCAGTTCTTC.

This rearrangement joins TRBV5-4 to TRBJ1-1; perhaps TRBD1 as D (6 bases). The CDR3 loop spans 15 amino acids. Germline V CDR1 and CDR2: SGHNT, YYREEE (reference sequence). Trimming took off 0 bases at V and 1 base at J, with 10 bases between the two ends. CDR3 in DNA: TGTGCCAGCAGCTTGGGGGGGCTGTCGAACACTGAAGCTTTCTTT. Amino acid sequence: CASSLGGLSNTEAFF.

This sequence joins TRBV6-5 and TRBJ2-3, with 8 bases aligning to TRBD2. Looked up from germline, CDR1 is MNHEY and CDR2 is SVGAGI. Losses at the gene ends were 6 bases for V and 7 bases for J; bases not matched to a gene: 9. The CDR3 is 14 residues long. DNA of the CDR3: TGTGCCAGCAGACATTTTAGCGGGAAGAATACGCAGTATTTT. Its protein product is CASRHFSGKNTQYF.

The chain has TRBV6-6 and TRBJ2-3; D not resolved. This CDR3 is built from 13 residues. V was trimmed by 2 bases and J by 2 bases, leaving 5 bases between them. The germline CDR1 and CDR2 sequences are MNHNY and SVGAGI (reference sequence). The CDR3 loop reads CASSYGYTDTQYF. CDR3 in DNA: TGTGCCAGCAGTTACGGATACACAGATACGCAGTATTTT.

The chain recombines TRBV28 with TRBJ1-1; D ambiguous. This CDR3 region has 14 residues. Germline CDR1 and CDR2: MDHEN and SYDVKM. Trimming took 6 bases from V and 4 from J, leaving 15 bases between them. The CDR3 sequence is CASSTNHVITEAFF. The CDR3 DNA reads as TGTGCCAGCAGCACCAACCATGTGATCACTGAAGCTTTCTTT.

Concerning this clone: Relative to the germline gene, one junction end is altered; a read error may explain this. The chain combines TRBV11-2 with TRBJ2-1; D could derive from TRBD1 or TRBD2 (6 bases each). The CDR3 contains 15 residues. Germline V gene data show CDR1 as SGHAT and CDR2 as FQNNGV. This chain's CDR3 is CASSLGGRTYNEQFF. The CDR3 nucleotides read TGTGCCAGCAGTTTAGGGGGGAGAACCTACAATGAGCAGTTCTTC.

The chain carries TRBV24-1 and TRBJ2-5; possible D gene TRBD2, 5 bases. The germline V and J ends were trimmed by 10 bases and 4 bases, with 15 bases remaining between them. The germline V gene encodes CDR1 KGHDR and CDR2 SFDVKD. This CDR3 comprises 13 residues. CDR3 sequence (DNA): TGTGCCACGTCACTGGCTGGGAGAGAGACCCAGTACTTC. It is translated as CATSLAGRETQYF.

This clone was seen just once. The genes are TRBV7-2 and TRBJ2-7; TRBD1 matches at 11 bases. V lost 8 bases and J lost 7; bases outside the gene matches: 10. The CDR3 sequence is 14 residues long. The germline CDR1 and CDR2 sequences are SGHTA and FQGNSA. The CDR3 sequence: CASGLDRGRWEQYF. The DNA of the CDR3 is TGTGCCAGCGGATTGGACAGGGGGCGCTGGGAGCAGTACTTC.

The rearrangement links TRBV28 to TRBJ1-2; weak D call: TRBD1 (5 bases). CDR1 is MDHEN and CDR2 is SYDVKM in the germline V gene. The V end was cut by 2 bases, the J end by 10 bases, with 17 bases between. The CDR3 length is 14 residues. The CDR3 sequence is CASSLRGGLRAYTF. For the CDR3, the DNA is TGTGCCAGCAGTTTACGGGGGGGATTGAGGGCCTACACCTTC.

The chain combines TRBV29-1 with TRBJ1-1; D is uncertain. The CDR3 sequence is 13 residues long. Trimming took off 4 bases at V and 0 bases at J, with 9 bases between the two ends. Germline CDR1 reads SQVTM; CDR2 reads ANQGSEA. CDR3 amino acids: CSVGESLNTEAFF. CDR3 nucleotide sequence: TGCAGCGTTGGGGAGAGTTTGAACACTGAAGCTTTCTTT.